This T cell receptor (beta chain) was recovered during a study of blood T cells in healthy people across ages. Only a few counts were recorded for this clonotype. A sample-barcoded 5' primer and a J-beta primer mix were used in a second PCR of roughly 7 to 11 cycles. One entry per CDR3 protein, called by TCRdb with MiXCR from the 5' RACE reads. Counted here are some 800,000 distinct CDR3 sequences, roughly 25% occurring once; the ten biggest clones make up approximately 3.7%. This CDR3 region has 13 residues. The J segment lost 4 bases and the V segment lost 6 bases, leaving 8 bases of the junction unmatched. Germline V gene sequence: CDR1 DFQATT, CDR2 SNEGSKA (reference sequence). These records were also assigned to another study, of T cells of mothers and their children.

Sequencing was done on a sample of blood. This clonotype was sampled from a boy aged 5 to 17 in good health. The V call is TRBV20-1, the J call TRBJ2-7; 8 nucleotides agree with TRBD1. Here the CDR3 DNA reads TGCAGTGCAAGACAGGGGACCCAGTACGAGCAGTACTTC. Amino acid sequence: CSARQGTQYEQYF.